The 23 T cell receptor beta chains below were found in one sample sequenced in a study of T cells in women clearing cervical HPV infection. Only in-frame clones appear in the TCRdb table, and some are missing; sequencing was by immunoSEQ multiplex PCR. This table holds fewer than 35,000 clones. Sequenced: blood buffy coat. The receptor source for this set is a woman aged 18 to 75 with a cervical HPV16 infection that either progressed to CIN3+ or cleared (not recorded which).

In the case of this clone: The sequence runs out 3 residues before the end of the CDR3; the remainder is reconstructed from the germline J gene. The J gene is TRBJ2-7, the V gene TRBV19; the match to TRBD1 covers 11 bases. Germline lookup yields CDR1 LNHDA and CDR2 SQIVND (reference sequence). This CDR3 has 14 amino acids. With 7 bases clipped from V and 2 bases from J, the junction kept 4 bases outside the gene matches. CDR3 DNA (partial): TGTGCCAGTAAAGCGGGACAGGGGGCCTACGAG. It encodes CASKAGQGAYE. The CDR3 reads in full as CASKAGQGAYEQYF.

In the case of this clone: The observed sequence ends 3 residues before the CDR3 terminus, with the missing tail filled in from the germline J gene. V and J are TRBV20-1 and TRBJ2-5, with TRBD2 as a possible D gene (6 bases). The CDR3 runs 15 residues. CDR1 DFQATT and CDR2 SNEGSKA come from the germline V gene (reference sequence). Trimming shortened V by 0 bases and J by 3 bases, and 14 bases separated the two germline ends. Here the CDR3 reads CSARELGTPKETQYF. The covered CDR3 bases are TGCAGTGCTAGAGAACTAGGGACTCCGAAAGAGACC.

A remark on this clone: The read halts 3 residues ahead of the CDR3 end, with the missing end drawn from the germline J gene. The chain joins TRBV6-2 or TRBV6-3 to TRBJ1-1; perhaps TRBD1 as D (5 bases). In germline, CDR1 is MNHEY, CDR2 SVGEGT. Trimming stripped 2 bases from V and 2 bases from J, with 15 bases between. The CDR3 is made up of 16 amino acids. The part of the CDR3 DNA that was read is TGTGCCAGCAGTTACCCCCGGGACTCCTTTAACACTGAA. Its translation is CASSYPRDSFNTE. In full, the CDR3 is CASSYPRDSFNTEAFF.

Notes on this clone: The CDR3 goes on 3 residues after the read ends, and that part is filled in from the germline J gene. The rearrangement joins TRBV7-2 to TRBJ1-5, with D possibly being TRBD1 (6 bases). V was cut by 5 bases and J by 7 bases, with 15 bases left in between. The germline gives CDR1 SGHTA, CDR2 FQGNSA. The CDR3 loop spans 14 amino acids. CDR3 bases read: TGTGCCAGCAGCCTCACAGGGTCCTGGCAGCCC. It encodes CASSLTGSWQP. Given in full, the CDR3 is CASSLTGSWQPQHF.

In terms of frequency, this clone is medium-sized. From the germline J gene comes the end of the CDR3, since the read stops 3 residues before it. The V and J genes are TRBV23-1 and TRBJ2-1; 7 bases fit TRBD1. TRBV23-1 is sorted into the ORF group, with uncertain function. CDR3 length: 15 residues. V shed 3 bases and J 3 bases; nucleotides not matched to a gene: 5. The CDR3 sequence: CASSQLGQYYNEQFF. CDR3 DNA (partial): TGCGCCAGCAGTCAGTTGGGACAGTACTACAATGAG.

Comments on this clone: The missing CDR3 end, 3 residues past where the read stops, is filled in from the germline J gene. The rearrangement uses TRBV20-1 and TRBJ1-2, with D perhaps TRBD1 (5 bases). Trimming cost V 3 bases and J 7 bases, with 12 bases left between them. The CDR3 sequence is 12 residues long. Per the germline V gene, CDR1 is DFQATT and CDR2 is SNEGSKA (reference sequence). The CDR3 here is CSASTGVGGYTF. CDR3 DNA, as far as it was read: TGCAGTGCTAGCACGGGGGTCGGTGGC.

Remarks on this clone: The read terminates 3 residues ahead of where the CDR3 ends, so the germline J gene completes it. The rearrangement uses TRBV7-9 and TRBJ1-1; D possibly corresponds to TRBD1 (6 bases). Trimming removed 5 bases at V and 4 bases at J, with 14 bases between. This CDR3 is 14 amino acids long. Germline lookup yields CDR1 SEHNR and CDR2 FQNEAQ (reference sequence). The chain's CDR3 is CASSLPPGVTEAFF. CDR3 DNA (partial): TGTGCCAGCAGCCTTCCCCCAGGGGTCACTGAA.

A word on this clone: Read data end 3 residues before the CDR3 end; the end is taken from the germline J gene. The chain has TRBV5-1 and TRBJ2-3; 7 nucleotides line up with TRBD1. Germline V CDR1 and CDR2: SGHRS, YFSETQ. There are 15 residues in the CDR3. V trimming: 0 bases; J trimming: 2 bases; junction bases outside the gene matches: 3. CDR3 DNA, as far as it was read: TGCGCCAGCAGCTTGGGGCAGGGGGTCACAGATACG. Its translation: CASSLGQGVTDT. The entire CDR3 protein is CASSLGQGVTDTQYF.

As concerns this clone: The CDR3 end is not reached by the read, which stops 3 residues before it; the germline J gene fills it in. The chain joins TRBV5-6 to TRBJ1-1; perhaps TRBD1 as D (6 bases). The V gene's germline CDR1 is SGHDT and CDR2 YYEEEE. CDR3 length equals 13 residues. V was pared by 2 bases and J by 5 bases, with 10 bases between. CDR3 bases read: TGTGCCAGCAGCTTACAGGGATTTACTGAA. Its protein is CASSLQGFTE. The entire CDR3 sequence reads CASSLQGFTEAFF.

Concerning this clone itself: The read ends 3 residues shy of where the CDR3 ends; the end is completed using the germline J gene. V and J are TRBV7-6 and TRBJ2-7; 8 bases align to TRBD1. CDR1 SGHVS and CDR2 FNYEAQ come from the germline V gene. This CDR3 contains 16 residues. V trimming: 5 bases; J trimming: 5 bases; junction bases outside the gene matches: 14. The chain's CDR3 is CASSTAPGQGKNEQYF. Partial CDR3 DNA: TGTGCCAGCAGCACCGCCCCCGGACAGGGTAAGAACGAG.

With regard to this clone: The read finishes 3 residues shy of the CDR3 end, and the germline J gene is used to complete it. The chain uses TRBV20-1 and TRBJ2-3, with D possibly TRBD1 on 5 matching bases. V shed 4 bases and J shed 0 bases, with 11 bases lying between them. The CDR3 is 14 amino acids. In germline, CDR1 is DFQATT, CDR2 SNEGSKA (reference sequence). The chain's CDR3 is CSAKQASSTDTQYF. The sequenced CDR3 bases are TGCAGTGCTAAACAGGCCTCTAGCACAGATACG.

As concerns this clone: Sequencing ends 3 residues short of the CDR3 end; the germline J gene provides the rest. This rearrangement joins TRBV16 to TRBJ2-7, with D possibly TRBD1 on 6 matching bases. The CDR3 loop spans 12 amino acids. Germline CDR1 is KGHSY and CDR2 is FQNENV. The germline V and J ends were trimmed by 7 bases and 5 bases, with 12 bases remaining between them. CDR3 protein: CASTSGVHEQYF. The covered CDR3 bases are TGTGCCAGCACTTCAGGGGTACACGAG.

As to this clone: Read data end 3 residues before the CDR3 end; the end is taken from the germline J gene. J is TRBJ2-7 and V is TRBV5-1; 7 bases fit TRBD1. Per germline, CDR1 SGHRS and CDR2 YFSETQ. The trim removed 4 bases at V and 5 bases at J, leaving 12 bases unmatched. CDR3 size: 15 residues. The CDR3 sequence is CASSETGRGFDEQYF. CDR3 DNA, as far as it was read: TGCGCCAGCAGCGAAACGGGCAGGGGGTTTGACGAG.

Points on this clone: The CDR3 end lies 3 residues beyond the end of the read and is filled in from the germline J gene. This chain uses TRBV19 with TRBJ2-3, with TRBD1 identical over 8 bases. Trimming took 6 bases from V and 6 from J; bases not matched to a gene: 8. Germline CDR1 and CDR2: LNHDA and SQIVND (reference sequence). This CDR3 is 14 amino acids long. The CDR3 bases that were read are TGTGCCAGTAGCGGACAGGGTGTATCGGATACG. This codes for CASSGQGVSDT. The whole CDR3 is CASSGQGVSDTQYF.

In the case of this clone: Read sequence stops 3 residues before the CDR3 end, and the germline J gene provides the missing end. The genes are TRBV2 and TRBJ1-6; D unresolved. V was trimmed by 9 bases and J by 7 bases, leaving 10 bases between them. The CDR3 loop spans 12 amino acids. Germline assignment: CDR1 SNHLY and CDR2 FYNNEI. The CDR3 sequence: CASAGNNSPLHF. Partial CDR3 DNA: TGTGCCAGTGCGGGGAACAATTCACCC. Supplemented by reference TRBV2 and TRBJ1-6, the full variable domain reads EPEVTQTPSHQVTQMGQEVILRCVPISNHLYFYWYRQILGQKVEFLVSFYNNEISEKSEIFDDQFSVERPDGSNFTLKIRSTKLEDSAMYFCASAGNNSPLHFGNGTRLTVT.

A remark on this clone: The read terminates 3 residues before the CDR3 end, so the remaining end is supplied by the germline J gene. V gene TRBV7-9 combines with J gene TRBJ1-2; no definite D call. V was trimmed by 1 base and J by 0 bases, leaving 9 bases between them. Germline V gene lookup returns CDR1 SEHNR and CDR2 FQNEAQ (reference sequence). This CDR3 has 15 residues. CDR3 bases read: TGTGCCAGCAGCTTAGGAGTGCCGGCTAACTATGGC. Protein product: CASSLGVPANYG. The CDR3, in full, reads CASSLGVPANYGYTF.

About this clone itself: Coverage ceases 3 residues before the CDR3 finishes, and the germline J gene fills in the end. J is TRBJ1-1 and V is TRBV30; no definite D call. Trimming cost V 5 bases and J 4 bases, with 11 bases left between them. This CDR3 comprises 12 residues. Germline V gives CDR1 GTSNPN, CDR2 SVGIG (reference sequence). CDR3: CAWAQSLTEAFF. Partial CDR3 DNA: TGTGCCTGGGCCCAGAGTCTCACTGAA. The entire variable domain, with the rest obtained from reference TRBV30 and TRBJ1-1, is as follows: SQTIHQWPATLVQPVGSPLSLECTVEGTSNPNLYWYRQAAGRGLQLLFYSVGIGQISSEVPQNLSASRPQDRQFILSSKKLLLSDSGFYLCAWAQSLTEAFFGQGTRLTVV.

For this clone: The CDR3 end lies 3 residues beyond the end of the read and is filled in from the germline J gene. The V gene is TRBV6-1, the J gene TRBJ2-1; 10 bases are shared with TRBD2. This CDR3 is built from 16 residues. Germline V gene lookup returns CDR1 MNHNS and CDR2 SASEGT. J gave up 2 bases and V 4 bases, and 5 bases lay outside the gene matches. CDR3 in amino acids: CASSGASGSAYNEQFF. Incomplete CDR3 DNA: TGTGCCAGCAGTGGGGCTAGCGGGAGCGCCTACAATGAG.

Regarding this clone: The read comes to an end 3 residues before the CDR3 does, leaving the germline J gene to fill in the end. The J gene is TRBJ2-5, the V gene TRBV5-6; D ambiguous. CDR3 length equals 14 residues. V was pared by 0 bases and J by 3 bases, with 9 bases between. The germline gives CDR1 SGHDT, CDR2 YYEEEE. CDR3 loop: CASSLAVDEETQYF. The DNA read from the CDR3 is TGTGCCAGCAGCTTGGCTGTAGATGAAGAGACC.

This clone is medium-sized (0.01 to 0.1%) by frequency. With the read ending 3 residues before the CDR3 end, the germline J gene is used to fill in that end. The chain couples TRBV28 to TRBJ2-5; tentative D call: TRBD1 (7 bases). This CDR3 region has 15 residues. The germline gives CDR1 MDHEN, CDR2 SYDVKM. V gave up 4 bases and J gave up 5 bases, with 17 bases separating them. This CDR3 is CASSSRQGGRETQYF. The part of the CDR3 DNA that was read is TGTGCCAGCAGTTCCAGACAGGGAGGTCGTGAGACC.

The CDR3 loop reads CATSETGPSSGLGSEQFF. The sequenced part of the CDR3 DNA is TGTGCCACCAGTGAAACCGGGCCGAGTAGCGGCTTAGGGAGTGAG. The V call is TRBV24-1, the J call TRBJ2-1, with D perhaps TRBD2 (6 bases). The read finishes 3 residues shy of the CDR3 end, and the germline J gene is used to complete it. Trimming removed 4 bases from V and 9 bases from J, with 27 bases in between. This CDR3 contains 18 residues. Per germline, CDR1 KGHDR and CDR2 SFDVKD.

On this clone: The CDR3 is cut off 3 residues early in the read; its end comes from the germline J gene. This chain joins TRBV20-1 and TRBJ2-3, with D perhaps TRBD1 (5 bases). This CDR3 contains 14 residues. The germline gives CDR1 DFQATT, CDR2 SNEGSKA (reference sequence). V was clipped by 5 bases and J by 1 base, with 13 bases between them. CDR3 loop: CSAGREGRTDTQYF. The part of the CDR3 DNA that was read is TGCAGTGCTGGCAGGGAAGGTCGCACAGATACG.

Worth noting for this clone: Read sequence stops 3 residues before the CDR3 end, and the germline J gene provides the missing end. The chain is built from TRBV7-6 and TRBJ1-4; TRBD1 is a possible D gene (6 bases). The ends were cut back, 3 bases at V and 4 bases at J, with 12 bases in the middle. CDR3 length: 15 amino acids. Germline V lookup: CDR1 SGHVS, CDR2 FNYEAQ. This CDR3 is CASSFSDRVNEKLFF. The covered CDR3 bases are TGTGCCAGCAGCTTCTCGGACAGAGTTAATGAAAAA. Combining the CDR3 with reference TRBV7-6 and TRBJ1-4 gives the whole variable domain GAGVSQSPRYKVTKRGQDVALRCDPISGHVSLYWYRQALGQGPEFLTYFNYEAQQDKSGLPNDRFSAERPEGSISTLTIQRTEQRDSAMYRCASSFSDRVNEKLFFGSGTQLSVL.